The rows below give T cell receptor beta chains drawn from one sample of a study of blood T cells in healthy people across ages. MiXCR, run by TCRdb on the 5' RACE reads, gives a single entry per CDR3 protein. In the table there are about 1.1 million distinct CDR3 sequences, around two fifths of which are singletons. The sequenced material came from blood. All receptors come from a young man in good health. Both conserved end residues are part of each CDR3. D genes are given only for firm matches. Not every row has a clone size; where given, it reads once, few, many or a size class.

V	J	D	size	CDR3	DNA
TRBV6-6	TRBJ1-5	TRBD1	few	CASSYEPGQGNNQPQHF	TGTGCCAGCAGCTACGAACCGGGACAGGGTAACAATCAGCCCCAGCATTTT
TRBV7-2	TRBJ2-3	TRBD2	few	CASSRPLGGISTDTQYF	TGTGCCAGCAGCCGACCCCTGGGGGGGATCAGCACAGATACGCAGTATTTT
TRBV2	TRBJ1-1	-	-	CASSEASGGTEAFF	TGTGCCAGCAGTGAAGCATCTGGGGGCACTGAAGCTTTCTTT
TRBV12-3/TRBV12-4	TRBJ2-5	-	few	CASSPIPEETQYF	TGTGCCAGCAGCCCAATTCCGGAAGAGACCCAGTACTTC
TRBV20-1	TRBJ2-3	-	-	CSARRRTDTQYF	TGCAGTGCTAGACGCCGGACAGATACGCAGTATTTT
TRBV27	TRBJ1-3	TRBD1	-	CASSSDRLGNTIYF	TGTGCCAGCAGCTCGGACAGGCTGGGAAACACCATATATTTT
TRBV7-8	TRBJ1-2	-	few	CASSSDGYGYTF	TGTGCCAGCAGCTCGGACGGCTATGGCTACACCTTC
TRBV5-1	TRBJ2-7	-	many	CASSLRNPPYEQYF	TGCGCCAGCAGCTTAAGGAACCCTCCCTACGAGCAGTACTTC
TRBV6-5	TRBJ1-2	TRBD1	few	CASSSEDRPLYGYTF	TGTGCCAGCAGTTCCGAGGACAGGCCCCTTTATGGCTACACCTTC
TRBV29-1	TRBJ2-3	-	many	CSVSSQADTQYF	TGCAGCGTTTCGAGCCAAGCAGATACGCAGTATTTT
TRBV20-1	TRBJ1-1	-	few	CSASDGDWTEAFF	TGCAGTGCTAGTGATGGGGATTGGACCGAAGCTTTCTTT
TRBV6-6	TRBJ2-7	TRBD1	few	CASSYRPGQGYEQYF	TGTGCCAGCAGTTATCGTCCGGGACAGGGATACGAGCAGTACTTC
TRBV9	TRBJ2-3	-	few	CASTLGPRGDTQYF	TGTGCCAGCACATTAGGCCCTCGTGGAGATACGCAGTATTTT
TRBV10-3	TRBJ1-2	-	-	CAISEYTGSSGYTF	TGTGCCATCAGTGAGTACACAGGGTCGTCTGGCTACACCTTC
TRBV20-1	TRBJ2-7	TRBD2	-	CSASTLAGGDNEQYF	TGCAGTGCGTCCACCCTAGCGGGGGGGGACAATGAGCAGTACTTC
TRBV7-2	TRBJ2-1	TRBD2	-	CASSLPRISGGAGNEQFF	TGTGCCAGCAGCTTACCCCGTATTAGCGGGGGGGCCGGGAATGAGCAGTTCTTC
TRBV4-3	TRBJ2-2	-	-	CASSQEGSTGELFF	TGCGCCAGCAGCCAAGAAGGATCCACCGGGGAGCTGTTTTTT
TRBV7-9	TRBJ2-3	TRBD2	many	CASSPFGRTSSTDTQYF	TGTGCCAGCAGCCCCTTTGGTCGGACTAGCAGCACAGATACGCAGTATTTT
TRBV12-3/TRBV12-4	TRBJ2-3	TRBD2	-	CASIYSGGWDFGTDTQYF	TGTGCCAGCATTTATAGCGGGGGATGGGACTTTGGCACAGATACGCAGTATTTT
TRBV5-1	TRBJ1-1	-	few	CASSPSDTGEAFF	TGCGCCAGCAGCCCTTCGGATACGGGTGAAGCTTTCTTT
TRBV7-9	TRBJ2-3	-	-	CASSTGPFGDTQYF	TGTGCCAGCAGCACCGGGCCATTCGGAGATACGCAGTATTTT
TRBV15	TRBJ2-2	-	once	CATSRDSGTGELFF	TGTGCCACCAGCAGAGATTCCGGCACCGGGGAGCTGTTTTTT
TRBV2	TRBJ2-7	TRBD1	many	CASRTGGSEQYF	TGTGCCAGCAGGACAGGGGGCAGTGAGCAGTACTTC
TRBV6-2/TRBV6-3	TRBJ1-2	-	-	CASKRGRSSNYGYTF	TGTGCCAGCAAACGTGGCAGGAGCTCTAACTATGGCTACACCTTC
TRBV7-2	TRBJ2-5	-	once	CASSPHSGNQETQYF	TGTGCCAGCAGCCCTCACTCAGGGAATCAAGAGACCCAGTACTTC
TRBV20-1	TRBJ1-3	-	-	CRATKTAGNTIYF	TGCAGGGCTACCAAAACCGCTGGAAACACCATATATTTT
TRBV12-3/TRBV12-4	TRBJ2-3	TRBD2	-	CASSRGLAVPSTDTQYF	TGTGCCAGCAGTAGGGGACTAGCGGTGCCTAGCACAGATACGCAGTATTTT
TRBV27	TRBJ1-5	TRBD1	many	CASSLYPTTGGFQPQHF	TGTGCCAGCAGTTTATACCCAACCACAGGGGGCTTTCAGCCCCAGCATTTT
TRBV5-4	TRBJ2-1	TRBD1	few	CASSSRTGQTGNEQFF	TGTGCCAGCAGCTCCCGGACAGGCCAAACCGGCAATGAGCAGTTCTTC
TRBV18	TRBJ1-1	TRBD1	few	CASSPGQGGSGTEAFF	TGTGCCAGCTCGCCAGGACAGGGAGGATCTGGCACTGAAGCTTTCTTT
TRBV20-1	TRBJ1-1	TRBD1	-	CSASGLDRGVAEAFF	TGCAGTGCTAGCGGTTTAGACAGGGGAGTAGCTGAAGCTTTCTTT
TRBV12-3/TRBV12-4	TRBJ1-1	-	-	CASGLDRAEAFF	TGTGCCAGCGGACTGGACAGAGCAGAAGCTTTCTTT
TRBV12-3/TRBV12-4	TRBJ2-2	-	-	CASSRAGVSTGELFF	TGTGCCAGCAGTAGAGCAGGGGTTTCCACCGGGGAGCTGTTTTTT
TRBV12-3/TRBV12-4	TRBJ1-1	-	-	CASSFSRGYTEAFF	TGTGCCAGCAGTTTTTCAAGGGGATACACTGAAGCTTTCTTT
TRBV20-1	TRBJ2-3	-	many	CSAREGQRPDTQYF	TGCAGTGCTAGAGAAGGACAGCGGCCAGATACGCAGTATTTT
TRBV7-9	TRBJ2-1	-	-	CASSVSRTGTPWKEQFF	TGTGCCAGCAGCGTAAGTCGAACGGGCACACCGTGGAAGGAGCAGTTCTTC
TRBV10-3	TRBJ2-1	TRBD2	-	CAITAGVGAGTMQFF	TGTGCCATCACGGCCGGAGTGGGTGCAGGGACTATGCAGTTCTTC
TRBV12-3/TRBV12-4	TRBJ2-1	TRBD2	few	CASSLLSGGPNEQFF	TGTGCCAGCAGTTTACTATCGGGGGGGCCCAATGAGCAGTTCTTC
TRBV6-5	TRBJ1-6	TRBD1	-	CASSYSRTGGSSPLHF	TGTGCCAGCAGTTACTCGAGGACAGGGGGTAGTTCACCCCTCCACTTT
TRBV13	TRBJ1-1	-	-	CASSARTRGNTEAFF	TGTGCCAGCAGCGCAAGGACCCGGGGGAACACTGAAGCTTTCTTT
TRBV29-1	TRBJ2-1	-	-	CSAPRVGDVYNEQFF	TGCAGCGCCCCGCGGGTTGGAGACGTATACAATGAGCAGTTCTTC
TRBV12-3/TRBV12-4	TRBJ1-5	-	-	CASSNTGNQPQHF	TGTGCCAGCAGTAATACAGGCAATCAGCCCCAGCATTTT
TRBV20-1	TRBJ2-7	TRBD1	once	CSAILRGQGSYNEQYF	TGCAGTGCCATTCTAAGGGGACAGGGGTCCTACAATGAGCAGTACTTC
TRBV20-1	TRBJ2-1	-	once	CSARGGGEAAYNEQFF	TGCAGTGCTAGAGGAGGAGGGGAGGCCGCCTACAATGAGCAGTTCTTC
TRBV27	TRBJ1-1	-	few	CASSLLTRRNTEAFF	TGTGCCAGCAGTTTATTAACCCGGAGGAACACTGAAGCTTTCTTT
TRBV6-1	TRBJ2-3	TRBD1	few	CASSATGVRDTQYF	TGTGCCAGCAGTGCGACAGGGGTACGAGATACGCAGTATTTT
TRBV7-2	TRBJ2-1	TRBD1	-	CASSFTGELFFGTTDEQFF	TGTGCCAGCAGCTTCACAGGGGAGCTATTCTTTGGGACGACTGATGAGCAGTTCTTC
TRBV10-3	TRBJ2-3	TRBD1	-	CAISASQGATDTQYF	TGTGCCATCAGTGCGTCGCAGGGGGCCACAGATACGCAGTATTTT
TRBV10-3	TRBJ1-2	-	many	CAISEGRNYTF	TGTGCCATCAGTGAGGGCAGAAACTACACCTTC
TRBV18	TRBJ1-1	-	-	CASSPEVSEAFF	TGTGCCAGCTCCCCCGAGGTCTCTGAAGCTTTCTTT
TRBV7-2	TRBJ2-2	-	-	CASSLSGQGLRTGELFF	TGTGCCAGCAGCTTAAGCGGGCAGGGGTTGCGGACCGGGGAGCTGTTTTTT
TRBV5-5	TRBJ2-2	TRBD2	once	CASSSLGGDKNTGELFF	TGTGCCAGCAGCTCCTTGGGGGGGGATAAGAACACCGGGGAGCTGTTTTTT
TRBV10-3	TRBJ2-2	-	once	CAISDGGPGTGELFF	TGTGCCATCAGTGATGGGGGGCCGGGCACCGGGGAGCTGTTTTTT